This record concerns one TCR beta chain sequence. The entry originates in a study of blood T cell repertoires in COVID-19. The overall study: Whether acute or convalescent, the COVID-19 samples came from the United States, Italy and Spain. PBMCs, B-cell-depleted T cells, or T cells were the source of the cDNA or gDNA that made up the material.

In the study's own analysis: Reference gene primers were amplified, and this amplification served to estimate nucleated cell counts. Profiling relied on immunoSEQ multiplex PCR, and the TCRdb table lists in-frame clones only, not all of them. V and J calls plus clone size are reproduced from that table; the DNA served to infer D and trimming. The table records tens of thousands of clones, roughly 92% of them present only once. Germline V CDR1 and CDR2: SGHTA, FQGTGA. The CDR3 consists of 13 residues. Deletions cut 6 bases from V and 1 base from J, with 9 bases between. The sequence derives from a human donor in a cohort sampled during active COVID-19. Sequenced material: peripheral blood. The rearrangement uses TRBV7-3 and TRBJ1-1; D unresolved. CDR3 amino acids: CASSRQANTEAFF. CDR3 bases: TGTGCCAGCAGTCGTCAAGCGAACACTGAAGCTTTCTTT. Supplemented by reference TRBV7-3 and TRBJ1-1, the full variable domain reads GAGVSQTPSNKVTEKGKYVELRCDPISGHTALYWYRQSLGQGPEFLIYFQGTGAADDSGLPNDRFFAVRPEGSVSTLKIQRTERGDSAVYLCASSRQANTEAFFGQGTRLTVV.